A selection of T cell receptor beta chains follows, all from one sample in a study of beta chain features in type 1 diabetes. Only in-frame clones appear in the TCRdb table, and some are missing; sequencing was by immunoSEQ multiplex PCR. The table includes 240,000 or so clones, around 21% detected once. The sequenced sample consisted of naive CD4+ T cells from blood. These receptors came from a woman in her forties with type 1 diabetes. Both conserved end residues are part of each CDR3. The D gene is left open where the match is weak. For some rows the clone size is stated as once, few or many, or as a class when expanded; others skip it.

cdr3_length	v_call	d_call	clone_size	j_call	cdr3_nt	cdr3_aa
13	TRBV5-1	-	-	TRBJ1-2	TGCGCCAGCAGCTTGGACAGGACGATAAAGACCACCTTC	CASSLDRTIKTTF
14	TRBV28	TRBD1	few	TRBJ1-5	TGTGCCAGCATCCACGGACAGGAGATCCAGCCCCAGCATTTT	CASIHGQEIQPQHF
17	TRBV13	-	once	TRBJ2-2	TGTGCCAGCAGCTTAATAGCTTGGCCCTCGAACACCGGGGAGCTGTTTTTT	CASSLIAWPSNTGELFF
14	TRBV7-3	TRBD1	-	TRBJ2-2	TGTGCCAGCAGCCAGACAGGGATCACCGGGGAGCTGTTTTTT	CASSQTGITGELFF
14	TRBV18	-	-	TRBJ1-1	TGTGCCAGCTCGCAGTTGGAGGGGTACACTGAAGCTTTCTTT	CASSQLEGYTEAFF
13	TRBV14	-	-	TRBJ1-6	TGTGCCAGCAGCCTCCTTCAGAATTCACCCCTCCACTTT	CASSLLQNSPLHF
12	TRBV28	-	few	TRBJ2-7	TGTGCCAGCAAGGGAGGTTGGGACGAGCAGTACTTC	CASKGGWDEQYF
15	TRBV10-3	-	few	TRBJ1-1	TGTGCCATCAGTCAACAGGGTGGACAGAACACTGAAGCTTTCTTT	CAISQQGGQNTEAFF
15	TRBV2	-	-	TRBJ2-1	TGTGCCAGCACTTCCTTGGGGGGATTCTACAATGAGCAGTTCTTC	CASTSLGGFYNEQFF
14	TRBV28	-	-	TRBJ2-7	TGTGCCAGCAGTTTTGGGGGGGCTGTGCGCGAGCAGTACTTC	CASSFGGAVREQYF
13	TRBV29-1	-	-	TRBJ2-5	TGCAGCGTTGGAATTAGCGCCCAAGAGACCCAGTACTTC	CSVGISAQETQYF
12	TRBV5-1	-	-	TRBJ2-7	TGCGCCAGCAGCTCCCGGTCCTACGAGCAGTACTTC	CASSSRSYEQYF
13	TRBV29-1	-	few	TRBJ2-5	TGCAGCACCCCGGACAACGACCAAGAGACCCAGTACTTC	CSTPDNDQETQYF
17	TRBV13	-	-	TRBJ2-2	TGTGCCAGCAGTCTTGCGCCCGGGGGAAGGAACACCGGGGAGCTGTTTTTT	CASSLAPGGRNTGELFF